One T cell receptor (beta chain) is described in this entry. Its antigen is still unknown. The read finishes 3 residues shy of the CDR3 end, and the germline J gene is used to complete it. These data come from a study of T cells in women clearing cervical HPV infection. Overall study context: Controls' single incident HPV16 infection cleared within 12 months without precancer.

There are 15 residues in the CDR3. Between the trimmed V and J ends, which lost 1 base and 1 base, there was a span of 8 bases. CDR1 and CDR2 (germline): SNHLY, FYNNEI. Measured with immunoSEQ multiplex PCR; TCRdb has only the in-frame clones, and not every one. The ten most abundant clones cover 4.5% to 6% of a sample with about 39,000 clones. Study-level findings and limits: Cases and controls were distinguished at AUC roughly 0.83 by richness and V genes.

This clonotype originated in a woman between 18 and 69 years old with a cervical HPV16 infection that either progressed to CIN3+ or cleared (not recorded which). The V gene is TRBV2, the J gene TRBJ1-5; possible D gene TRBD1, 5 bases. What was sequenced was blood buffy coat. Incomplete CDR3 DNA: TGTGCCAGCAGTGAAGGAGGACAAAGCAATCAGCCC. It translates to CASSEGGQSNQP. The whole CDR3 protein reads CASSEGGQSNQPQHF.